This T cell receptor beta chain is from a study of neurological immune-mediated disorders. Study-level findings and limits: Levels of TCR clonal expansion peaked in HTLV-1-associated myelopathy and reached their lowest in multiple sclerosis, under those of healthy controls.

By 5'RACE with 10-nucleotide random UMIs, the cDNA was made. TCRdb reprocessed the 5' RACE reads via MiXCR and lists one record per CDR3 protein. The sample shows tens of thousands of distinct CDR3 sequences, about 26% of them seen only once. To note about this clonotype: What it binds is not known.

Sequenced sample: PBMCs. This sequence was found in a woman aged 70-85 years in good health.

Here the CDR3 reads CATLNSGNTIYF. Written as DNA, the CDR3 is TGTGCCACCTTGAATTCTGGAAACACCATATATTTT. The rearrangement uses TRBV10-3 and TRBJ1-3; D not certain. The V gene lost 10 bases and the J gene lost 1 base, with 8 bases spanning the gap. Germline V gene lookup returns CDR1 ENHRY and CDR2 SYGVKD. This CDR3 contains 12 residues.